The rows below give T cell receptor beta chains drawn from one sample of a study of shared clonotypes between healthy human individuals. The assay was immunoSEQ multiplex PCR, and TCRdb's table has in-frame clones only and misses some. The sample consists of about 2 million clones, 85% to 95% of them appearing once. The sequenced sample consisted of naive CD8+ T cells sorted from blood. These TCRs come from a man between 18 and 35 years old in good health. The CDR3 runs from the conserved cysteine through the conserved F or W. The D gene is left open where the match is weak. Only part of the rows carry a size: once, few, many, or a class if the clone is expanded.

TRBV7-6,TRBJ2-7,TRBD1,.,15,TGTGCCAGCAGCTTAGCGCAGGGACAGAACTACGAGCAGTACTTC,CASSLAQGQNYEQYF
TRBV5-4,TRBJ1-5,.,.,16,TGTGCCAGCAGCCAGGAGGGGGGGCCTAGCAATCAGCCCCAGCATTTT,CASSQEGGPSNQPQHF
TRBV28,TRBJ2-5,TRBD2,.,15,TGTGCCAGCAGTTTAGACGCGGGGGGGCCGGAGACCCAGTACTTC,CASSLDAGGPETQYF
TRBV7-9,TRBJ1-1,TRBD1,.,14,TGTGCCAGCAGTCGACAGGGGGAAGACACTGAAGCTTTCTTT,CASSRQGEDTEAFF
TRBV5-1,TRBJ1-1,.,once,16,TGCGCCAGCAGCTCGGAGAAGCAGGTCCCTGTGCCTGAAGCTTTCTTT,CASSSEKQVPVPEAFF
TRBV29-1,TRBJ1-2,TRBD1,.,13,TGCACCGACGGAATAGACAGGGGGCTCGGCTACACCTTC,CTDGIDRGLGYTF
TRBV7-8,TRBJ2-1,.,.,17,TGTGCCAGCACGCTCAGGACAGGCTTGGAGGGGTACAATGAGCAGTTCTTC,CASTLRTGLEGYNEQFF
TRBV4-1,TRBJ1-6,TRBD1,.,17,TGCGCCAGCAGCCAAGATCGATCAAGACAGGGATTTTCACCCCTCCACTTT,CASSQDRSRQGFSPLHF
TRBV7-9,TRBJ2-2,.,.,14,TGTGCCAGCCCTAAATATCGCTTAACCGGGGAGCTGTTTTTT,CASPKYRLTGELFF
TRBV4-3,TRBJ1-1,.,.,17,TGCGCCAGCAGCCAAGAGTCCCAGGAGACCCTGAACACTGAAGCTTTCTTT,CASSQESQETLNTEAFF
TRBV5-6,TRBJ2-3,.,.,14,TGTGCCAGCAGCTTGGGGGGGGCCGTAGATACGCAGTATTTT,CASSLGGAVDTQYF
TRBV7-8,TRBJ2-1,.,.,17,TGTGCCAGCAGCTTGCCCATGGCCGGGGGTGAGTCGAATGAGCAGTTCTTC,CASSLPMAGGESNEQFF
TRBV29-1,TRBJ1-3,TRBD1,.,15,TGCAGCGTTGAAGATAGTTGGACAGGGGGAAACACCATATATTTT,CSVEDSWTGGNTIYF
TRBV2,TRBJ2-4,TRBD1,.,17,TGTGCCAGCAGTGAAGGGACAGGGGGGACCCGCAAAAACATTCAGTACTTC,CASSEGTGGTRKNIQYF
TRBV15,TRBJ1-1,.,.,15,TGTGCCACCAGCGTACAGACAGGAGTGGACACTGAAGCTTTCTTT,CATSVQTGVDTEAFF
TRBV2,TRBJ2-7,TRBD2,.,14,TGTGCCAGCAGTTACGGGACTAGCGTAAGCGAGCAGTACTTC,CASSYGTSVSEQYF
TRBV14,TRBJ2-3,.,.,17,TGTGCCAGCAGCCAAGAATTGTGGGGGGCTAGCACAGATACGCAGTATTTT,CASSQELWGASTDTQYF
TRBV5-1,TRBJ2-3,.,.,16,TGCGCCAGCAGCTTAGTAGGGACACAGCTCACAGATACGCAGTATTTT,CASSLVGTQLTDTQYF
TRBV9,TRBJ1-1,.,.,15,TGTGCCAGCAGTGGCAAGATGGATTCAAACACTGAAGCTTTCTTT,CASSGKMDSNTEAFF
TRBV4-3,TRBJ2-1,TRBD2,.,16,TGCGCCAGCAGCCAAGCTCCCCCGGGGGGGAGTGATGAGCAGTTCTTC,CASSQAPPGGSDEQFF
TRBV9,TRBJ2-7,TRBD2,.,15,TGTGCCAGCAGCGCCTCCGGGACTAGCGGATACGAGCAGTACTTC,CASSASGTSGYEQYF
TRBV6-1,TRBJ2-3,TRBD1,.,15,TGTGCCAGCAGTGAACTTACAGGGGGGACAGATACGCAGTATTTT,CASSELTGGTDTQYF
TRBV29-1,TRBJ2-7,TRBD2,.,13,TGCAGCGTTATGGGGACTAGAGATGGGGAGCAGTACTTC,CSVMGTRDGEQYF
TRBV5-1,TRBJ2-5,.,.,16,TGCGCCAGCAGCTTGCGGGGCCTAGGGGTCCAAGAGACCCAGTACTTC,CASSLRGLGVQETQYF
TRBV6-6,TRBJ2-7,.,few,11,TGTGCCAGCAGTCCCTCCTACGAGCAGTACTTC,CASSPSYEQYF
TRBV7-9,TRBJ1-3,.,.,19,TGTGCCAGCAGCTCGTCTGTGGTCGGGGGCGAGTTGGCTGGAAACACCATATATTTT,CASSSSVVGGELAGNTIYF
TRBV5-6,TRBJ2-3,.,once,13,TGTGCCAGCAGCTTAGGCTTGACAGATACGCAGTATTTT,CASSLGLTDTQYF
TRBV7-9,TRBJ2-7,.,.,14,TGTGCCAGCAGCTTAGTACAGGGTGCGGACGAGCAGTACTTC,CASSLVQGADEQYF
TRBV7-8,TRBJ1-2,TRBD1,.,13,TGTGCCAGCAGCCTAGGGACAGCGTATGGCTACACCTTC,CASSLGTAYGYTF
TRBV29-1,TRBJ1-3,.,.,13,TGCAGCGTTGAGACAGGTCTTGGAAACACCATATATTTT,CSVETGLGNTIYF
TRBV4-3,TRBJ2-3,.,.,16,TGCGCCAGCAGCCAAGATCACAAGGGGGGCACAGATACGCAGTATTTT,CASSQDHKGGTDTQYF
TRBV28,TRBJ2-7,.,.,16,TGTGCCAGCAGTTCTCCACGTGCGCTCAGGGCCTCCGAGCAGTACTTC,CASSSPRALRASEQYF
TRBV19,TRBJ1-1,TRBD1,.,16,TGTGCCAGTAGGGACAGGGGGCTAAAGGTGAACACTGAAGCTTTCTTT,CASRDRGLKVNTEAFF
TRBV4-3,TRBJ1-2,TRBD1,.,17,TGCGCCAGCAGCCAAGATACAGGGGAACTAGCTAACTATGGCTACACCTTC,CASSQDTGELANYGYTF
TRBV10-3,TRBJ1-4,.,.,14,TGTGCCACCGCCGACATGCTTACTAATGAAAAACTGTTTTTT,CATADMLTNEKLFF
TRBV7-8,TRBJ2-7,TRBD1,.,15,TGTGCCAGCAGCTTTGAGGACAGGGGAGGCTACGAGCAGTACTTC,CASSFEDRGGYEQYF
TRBV12-2,TRBJ1-2,.,.,18,TGTGCAAGTCGCTTAGCGGCGTCTGGGGCCCCGAATCCATATGGCTACACCTTC,CASRLAASGAPNPYGYTF
TRBV11-2,TRBJ2-1,TRBD2,.,16,TGTGCCAGCAGCTTAGTAGCGGGAGATCTCTACAATGAGCAGTTCTTC,CASSLVAGDLYNEQFF
TRBV27,TRBJ2-1,.,.,13,TGTGCCAGCAGCCTCTCAGGGCCCAATGAGCAGTTCTTC,CASSLSGPNEQFF
TRBV2,TRBJ1-2,TRBD1,.,12,TGTGCCAGCAGCCGGGACAGAGATGGCTACACCTTC,CASSRDRDGYTF
TRBV30,TRBJ1-2,.,once,11,TGTGCCTGGACCCTCGGGGTTGGCTACACCTTC,CAWTLGVGYTF
TRBV7-9,TRBJ1-5,.,.,12,TGTGCCAGCAGCTTAGGATTTCAGCCCCAGCATTTT,CASSLGFQPQHF
TRBV7-8,TRBJ1-3,.,.,12,TGTGCCAGCAGCTTAGACGGAAACACCATATATTTT,CASSLDGNTIYF
TRBV6-1,TRBJ2-7,TRBD1,.,15,TGTGCCAGCAGCCCCGGGACAGGGATCTCCTACGAGCAGTACTTC,CASSPGTGISYEQYF
TRBV27,TRBJ1-6,TRBD1,.,12,TGTGCCACAGGGGGAAATAATTCACCCCTCCACTTT,CATGGNNSPLHF
TRBV4-1,TRBJ2-2,.,.,16,TGCGCCAGCAGCCAAGAGGGGGGCGCGAACACCGGGGAGCTGTTTTTT,CASSQEGGANTGELFF
TRBV2,TRBJ2-5,.,.,14,TGTGCCAGCAGTGATGGAGAAGATCAAGAGACCCAGTACTTC,CASSDGEDQETQYF
TRBV9,TRBJ2-5,.,.,14,TGTGCCTCGAGCCCGGGGCAGGGTTTTGAGACCCAGTACTTC,CASSPGQGFETQYF
TRBV4-1,TRBJ1-1,.,.,14,TGCGCCAGCAGCGCCGGGGGTAGGAACACTGAAGCTTTCTTT,CASSAGGRNTEAFF
TRBV2,TRBJ2-5,.,.,14,TGTGCCAGCAGTGACCAGGGGGGGCAAGAGACCCAGTACTTC,CASSDQGGQETQYF
TRBV6-1,TRBJ1-1,.,.,15,TGTGCCAGCAGTGAGTCAGGGAGGTTGAACACTGAAGCTTTCTTT,CASSESGRLNTEAFF
TRBV4-3,TRBJ2-1,TRBD1,.,15,TGCGCCAGCAGCCGAATTTTGACAGGGGGCAATGAGCAGTTCTTC,CASSRILTGGNEQFF
TRBV5-4,TRBJ1-6,TRBD1,.,16,TGTGCCAGCAGCCCCGGTGGGACAGGGAGGGATTCACCCCTCCACTTT,CASSPGGTGRDSPLHF
TRBV5-4,TRBJ2-7,.,.,14,TGTGCCAGCAGCTTGGCTTGGGGAAGCTACGAGCAGTACTTC,CASSLAWGSYEQYF
TRBV6-5,TRBJ2-1,.,.,13,TGTGCCAGCAGTCCAGACTTCCTCAGCGAGCAGTTCTTC,CASSPDFLSEQFF
TRBV10-3,TRBJ2-7,TRBD1,.,16,TGTGCCATCAGTGAGTGGGCAGGGGGCGTCTTCTACGAGCAGTACTTC,CAISEWAGGVFYEQYF
TRBV13,TRBJ2-7,TRBD2,.,16,TGTGCCAGCAGCTTAGGACTAGCGGGGGGGCCTTACGAGCAGTACTTC,CASSLGLAGGPYEQYF
TRBV18,TRBJ2-1,.,.,15,TGTGCCAGCTCACCACCGGTTGTTGTGAACAATGAGCAGTTCTTC,CASSPPVVVNNEQFF
TRBV9,TRBJ1-3,.,.,14,TGTGCCAGCAGCGTAGCTAGCGCCGGAAACACCATATATTTT,CASSVASAGNTIYF
TRBV6-1,TRBJ1-2,.,.,13,TGTGCCTTAGGGGCCCCCCTCAACTATGGCTACACCTTC,CALGAPLNYGYTF